The 9 T cell receptor beta chains below were found in one sample sequenced in a study of T cell responses to AZD1222 COVID-19 vaccine. TCRdb's copy holds only in-frame clones and misses some; the assay was immunoSEQ multiplex PCR. The table has some 130,000 clones, around nine tenths seen once; the top ten hold around 1.6%. Sequencing used peripheral blood, obtained on day 0 of AZD1222 vaccination. Every receptor here comes from an adult in good health.

CDR3 loop: CASSLGAGGVNEQFF. CDR3 sequence (DNA): TGTGCCAGCAGCTTGGGAGCGGGAGGGGTAAATGAGCAGTTCTTC. This sequence joins TRBV11-3 and TRBJ2-1, with 10 nucleotides matching TRBD2. CDR1 is SGHNT, CDR2 YENEEA, per germline. V gave up 3 bases and J gave up 7 bases; unmatched junction bases: 6. The CDR3 runs 15 residues.

This clone has more than one count but fewer than ten. The chain links TRBV4-3 to TRBJ2-7; TRBD2 aligns across 9 bases. The ends lost 4 bases at V and 3 bases at J; junction bases unmatched: 7. Germline V lookup: CDR1 LGHNA, CDR2 YSLEER. The CDR3 is 15 amino acids. CDR3 nucleotide sequence: TGCGCCAGCAGCCTGAGACTAGCGGTGATCTACGAGCAGTACTTC. Its translation: CASSLRLAVIYEQYF.

The J gene is TRBJ1-2, the V gene TRBV7-8, with 8 bases matching TRBD1. The V gene end was trimmed by 0 bases and the J gene end by 0 bases; junction bases not matched to a gene: 0. This CDR3 has 15 amino acids. Germline V CDR1 and CDR2: SGHVS, FQNEAQ. CDR3 residues: CASSLATGANYGYTF. The DNA for the CDR3 is TGTGCCAGCAGCTTAGCGACAGGGGCTAACTATGGCTACACCTTC.

The genes are TRBV19 and TRBJ1-5; no clear D gene. V was trimmed by 4 bases and J by 2 bases, leaving 3 bases between them. CDR1 and CDR2 (germline): LNHDA, SQIVND (reference sequence). The CDR3 loop spans 12 amino acids. The CDR3 sequence: CASSTGNQPQHF. The CDR3 DNA reads TGTGCCAGTAGTACGGGCAATCAGCCCCAGCATTTT.

The chain recombines TRBV5-1 with TRBJ2-3, with no clear D. The ends were cut back, 0 bases at V and 2 bases at J, with 7 bases in the middle. The germline CDR1 and CDR2 sequences are SGHRS and YFSETQ. There are 14 residues in the CDR3. CDR3 protein: CASSLAWITDTQYF. DNA of the CDR3: TGCGCCAGCAGCTTGGCATGGATCACAGATACGCAGTATTTT.

The rearrangement uses TRBV27 and TRBJ2-1; 10 positions match TRBD2. Germline-derived CDR1 and CDR2 are MNHEY and SMNVEV (reference sequence). The J segment lost 14 bases and the V segment lost 5 bases, leaving 15 bases of the junction unmatched. CDR3 size: 15 residues. The DNA of the CDR3 is TGTGCCAGCAGTCCGTGGACTAGCGGAAATGGTGTGGAGTTCTTC. The encoded protein is CASSPWTSGNGVEFF.

This chain joins TRBV2 and TRBJ2-3; D is possibly TRBD1 or TRBD2 (5 bases each). V dropped 6 bases and J dropped 2 bases, with 12 bases sitting between them. The CDR3 has 14 residues. CDR1 and CDR2 (germline): SNHLY, FYNNEI. Here the CDR3 reads CASRREGPTDTQYF. CDR3 nucleotide sequence: TGTGCCAGCAGGCGCGAGGGGCCCACAGATACGCAGTATTTT. Full variable domain (rest looked up from reference TRBV2 and TRBJ2-3): EPEVTQTPSHQVTQMGQEVILRCVPISNHLYFYWYRQILGQKVEFLVSFYNNEISEKSEIFDDQFSVERPDGSNFTLKIRSTKLEDSAMYFCASRREGPTDTQYFGPGTRLTVL.

As regards this clone: The same CDR3 arises from other DNA sequences in this sample as well. The rearrangement uses TRBV7-2 and TRBJ1-6; D gene ambiguous. CDR3 length: 13 residues. Trimming left V 3 bases short and J 7 bases short, with 7 bases between. Germline V gene lookup returns CDR1 SGHTA and CDR2 FQGNSA. CDR3 sequence (DNA): TGTGCCAGCAGCTTGGCCGGCAATTCACCCCTCCACTTT. As protein: CASSLAGNSPLHF.

V usage is TRBV6-5 and J usage is TRBJ1-5; D perhaps matches TRBD1 (5 bases). The germline gives CDR1 MNHEY, CDR2 SVGAGI. V dropped 7 bases and J dropped 3 bases, with 10 bases sitting between them. This CDR3 is 13 amino acids long. Written as DNA, the CDR3 is TGTGCCAGCAAAGAGGGGCTCAATCAGCCCCAGCATTTT. Its protein is CASKEGLNQPQHF.